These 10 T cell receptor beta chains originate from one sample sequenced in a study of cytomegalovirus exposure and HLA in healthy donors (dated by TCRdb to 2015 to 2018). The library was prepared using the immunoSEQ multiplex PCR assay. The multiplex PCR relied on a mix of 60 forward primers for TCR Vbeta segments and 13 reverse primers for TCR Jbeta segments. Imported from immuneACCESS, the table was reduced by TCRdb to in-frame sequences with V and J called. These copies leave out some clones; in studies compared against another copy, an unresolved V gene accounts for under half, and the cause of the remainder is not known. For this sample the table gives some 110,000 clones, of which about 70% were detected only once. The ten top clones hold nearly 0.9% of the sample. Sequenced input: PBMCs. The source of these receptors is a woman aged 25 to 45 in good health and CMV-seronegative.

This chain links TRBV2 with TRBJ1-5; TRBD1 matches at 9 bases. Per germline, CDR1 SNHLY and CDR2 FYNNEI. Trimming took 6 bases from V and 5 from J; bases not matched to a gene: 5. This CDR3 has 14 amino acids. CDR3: CASSGTGRDQPQHF. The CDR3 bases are TGTGCCAGCAGCGGGACAGGGAGGGATCAGCCCCAGCATTTT.

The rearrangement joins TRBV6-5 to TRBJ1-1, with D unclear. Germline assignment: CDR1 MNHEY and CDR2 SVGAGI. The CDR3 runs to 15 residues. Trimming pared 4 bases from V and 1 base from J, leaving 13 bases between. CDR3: CASSSAGRANTEAFF. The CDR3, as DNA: TGTGCCAGCAGTTCAGCGGGGAGGGCGAACACTGAAGCTTTCTTT.

The DNA of the CDR3 is TGTGCCAGCAGTCGGGAGTCCTACAATGAGCAGTTCTTC. Translated, it gives CASSRESYNEQFF. The chain couples TRBV6-5 to TRBJ2-1; D is possibly TRBD2 (6 bases). Germline V gene lookup returns CDR1 MNHEY and CDR2 SVGAGI. The ends were cut back, 5 bases at V and 1 base at J, with 6 bases in the middle. This CDR3 spans 13 amino acids.

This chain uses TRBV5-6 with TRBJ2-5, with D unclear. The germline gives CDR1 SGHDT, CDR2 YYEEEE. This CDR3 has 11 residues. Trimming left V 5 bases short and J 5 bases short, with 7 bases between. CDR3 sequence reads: CASRFAETQYF. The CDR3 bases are TGTGCCAGCAGGTTTGCGGAGACCCAGTACTTC.

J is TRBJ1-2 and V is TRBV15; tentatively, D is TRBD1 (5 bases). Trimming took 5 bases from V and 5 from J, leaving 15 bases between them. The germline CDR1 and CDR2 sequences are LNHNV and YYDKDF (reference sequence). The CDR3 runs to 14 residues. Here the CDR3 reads CATSARQTDYGYTF. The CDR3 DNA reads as TGTGCCACCAGCGCACGACAGACTGATTATGGCTACACCTTC.

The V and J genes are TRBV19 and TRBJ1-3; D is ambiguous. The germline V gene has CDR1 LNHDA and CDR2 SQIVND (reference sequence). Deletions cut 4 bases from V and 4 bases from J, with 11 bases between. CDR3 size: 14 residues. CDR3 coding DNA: TGTGCCAGTAGTAGGGCTCTGACCGGAAACACCATATATTTT. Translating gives CASSRALTGNTIYF. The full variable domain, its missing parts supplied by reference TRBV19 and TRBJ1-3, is DGGITQSPKYLFRKEGQNVTLSCEQNLNHDAMYWYRQDPGQGLRLIYYSQIVNDFQKGDIAEGYSVSREKKESFPLTVTSAQKNPTAFYLCASSRALTGNTIYFGEGSWLTVV.

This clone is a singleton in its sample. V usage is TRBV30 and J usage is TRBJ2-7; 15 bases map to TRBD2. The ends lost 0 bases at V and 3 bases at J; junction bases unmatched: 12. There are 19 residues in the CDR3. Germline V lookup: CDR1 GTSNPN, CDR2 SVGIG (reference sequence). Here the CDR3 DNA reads TGTGCCTGGAGTGTACTGGGACTAGCGGGAGGTGTTAGTCTCTACGAGCAGTACTTC. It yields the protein CAWSVLGLAGGVSLYEQYF.

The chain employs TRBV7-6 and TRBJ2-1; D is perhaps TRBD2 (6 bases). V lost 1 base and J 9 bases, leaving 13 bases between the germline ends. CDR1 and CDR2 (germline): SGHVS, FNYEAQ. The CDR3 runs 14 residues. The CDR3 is CASSLEWQGGEQFF. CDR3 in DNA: TGTGCCAGCAGCTTAGAGTGGCAGGGAGGTGAGCAGTTCTTC.

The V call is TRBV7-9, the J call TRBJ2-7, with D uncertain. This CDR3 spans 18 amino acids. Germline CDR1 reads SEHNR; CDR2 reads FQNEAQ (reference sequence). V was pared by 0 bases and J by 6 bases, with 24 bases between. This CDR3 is CASSLATAYLGPSREQYF. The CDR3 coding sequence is TGTGCCAGCAGCTTAGCCACGGCGTATTTGGGCCCCTCCCGCGAGCAGTACTTC.

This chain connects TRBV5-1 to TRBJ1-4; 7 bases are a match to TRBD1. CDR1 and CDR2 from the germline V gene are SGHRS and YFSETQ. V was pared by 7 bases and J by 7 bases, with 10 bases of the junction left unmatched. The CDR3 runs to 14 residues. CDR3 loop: CASRLQTGPEKLFF. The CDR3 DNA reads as TGCGCCAGCCGCCTGCAGACAGGGCCTGAAAAACTGTTTTTT.